The present T cell receptor (beta chain) was sequenced within a study of blood T cell repertoires in COVID-19. About the study: Both acute and convalescent COVID-19 samples were obtained from the United States, Italy and Spain. In each case, the material was cDNA or gDNA derived from T cells, B-cell-depleted T cells, or PBMCs.

Looked up from germline, CDR1 is SGDLS and CDR2 is YYNGEE. With 1 base clipped from V and 5 bases from J, the junction kept 0 bases outside the gene matches. The CDR3 sequence is 12 residues long. In the authors' workflow: Quantification of nucleated cells was approximated via reference gene primer amplification. Produced via immunoSEQ multiplex PCR; TCRdb's table is partial and in-frame only. V, J and clone size are taken as reported in that table, and D and trimming were inferred from the DNA itself. Of 200,000 to 300,000 clones in the sample, 84% were seen once. The sample consisted of peripheral blood. This chain joins TRBV9 and TRBJ2-7; 7 nucleotides align to TRBD1. This TCR derives from a man aged 50 to 60 with acute or convalescent COVID-19. The CDR3 sequence: CASSVTGDEQYF. CDR3 DNA: TGTGCCAGCAGCGTAACAGGGGACGAGCAGTACTTC.